Below, 8 T cell receptor beta chains from the same sample are listed, as sequenced in a study of blood T cell repertoires in COVID-19. Here immunoSEQ multiplex PCR was the method, and the copy in TCRdb shows in-frame clones only, minus some. The table lists some 240,000 clones, 92% of them singletons, with approximately 0.77% in the top ten. The source material was peripheral blood. These receptors were obtained from a man aged 60-69 years with COVID-19, enrolled during active disease.

The CDR3, as DNA: TGTGCCAGCAGCTCCTCCGGGGCTAATGAAAAACTGTTTTTT. Its translation is CASSSSGANEKLFF. V and J are TRBV7-2 and TRBJ1-4; no firm D call. The CDR3 covers 14 residues. V was cut by 4 bases and J by 3 bases, with 9 bases left in between. From germline, CDR1 is SGHTA and CDR2 FQGNSA.

This rearrangement joins TRBV29-1 to TRBJ1-5; D not certain. This CDR3 has 12 amino acids. CDR1 and CDR2 from the germline V gene are SQVTM and ANQGSEA. Trimming stripped 4 bases from V and 2 bases from J, with 6 bases between. DNA of the CDR3: TGCAGCGTTGGGGCAGGCAATCAGCCCCAGCATTTT. Its protein product is CSVGAGNQPQHF.

The rearrangement joins TRBV27 to TRBJ1-1; D gene uncertain. This CDR3 region has 15 residues. The germline V gene encodes CDR1 MNHEY and CDR2 SMNVEV (reference sequence). Trimming shortened V by 3 bases and J by 4 bases, and 15 bases separated the two germline ends. The DNA of the CDR3 is TGTGCCAGCAGTTTTTCATCCGGGAAGATCACTGAAGCTTTCTTT. Amino acids: CASSFSSGKITEAFF.

The J gene is TRBJ2-7, the V gene TRBV12-5, with TRBD1 as a possible D gene (5 bases). Trimming took off 8 bases at V and 6 bases at J, with 14 bases between the two ends. Germline lookup yields CDR1 LGHNT and CDR2 FRNRAP. The length of the CDR3 is 12 residues. CDR3 protein: CASSQGSGEQYF. The CDR3 DNA reads TGTGCTAGTAGCCAGGGTTCGGGCGAGCAGTACTTC.

V gene TRBV6-5 combines with J gene TRBJ1-2; 9 bases map to TRBD1. The CDR3 covers 15 residues. Germline assignment: CDR1 MNHEY and CDR2 SVGAGI. Losses at the gene ends were 6 bases for V and 8 bases for J; bases not matched to a gene: 13. The CDR3 region is CASSRTGDRVGGYTF. The DNA of the CDR3 is TGTGCCAGCAGCAGAACCGGGGACAGGGTGGGCGGCTACACCTTC.

This clone was counted a single time. CDR3 bases: TGTGCCAGCAGCGCGGTACAGGGAAATTCACCCCTCCACTTT. Its translation: CASSAVQGNSPLHF. The V gene is TRBV9, the J gene TRBJ1-6, with a possible D match to TRBD1 (6 bases). Per germline, CDR1 SGDLS and CDR2 YYNGEE. V was clipped by 3 bases and J by 7 bases, with 11 bases between them. The CDR3 is made up of 14 amino acids.

The chain combines TRBV29-1 with TRBJ2-5; 10 bases are a match to TRBD2. Looked up from germline, CDR1 is SQVTM and CDR2 is ANQGSEA. Trimming removed 7 bases from V and 5 bases from J; junction bases left unmatched: 7. CDR3 length: 13 residues. The DNA for the CDR3 is TGCAGCGCCCGGACTAGCGGTGCGGAGACCCAGTACTTC. It translates to CSARTSGAETQYF.

J is TRBJ2-7 and V is TRBV9; 8 nucleotides align to TRBD2. V shed 0 bases, J shed 4 bases, and the junction held 6 bases outside the gene matches. The CDR3 runs to 15 residues. Per germline, CDR1 SGDLS and CDR2 YYNGEE. The CDR3 coding sequence is TGTGCCAGCAGCGTAGGACGGGGGGGGACTTACGAGCAGTACTTC. This encodes CASSVGRGGTYEQYF.